These T cell receptor beta chains were read from a single sample in a study of graft-versus-host responses after intestinal transplantation. Some clones are missing from TCRdb's copy, which holds only in-frame ones; the method was immunoSEQ multiplex PCR. The repertoire consists of more than 15,000 clones, with 60% to 85% occurring once and the leading ten covering roughly 8%. Sequencing used ileum tissue, obtained 450 to 490 days after intestinal transplant. All receptors come from a human patient who received an intestinal transplant, so some T cells may come from the graft donor. Each CDR3 is given with its conserved first and last residue. The order of the fields is clone size, V gene, J gene, D gene, CDR3 DNA, CDR3 protein. A D gene is named only where the DNA matches it firmly. Not all rows give a size; the values are once, few, many and, for expanded clones, a class.

abundance: -
v_gene: TRBV7-2
j_gene: TRBJ1-3
d_gene: -
CDR3nt: TGTGCCAGCAGCTTAGACCACTCTGGAAACACCATATATTTT
CDR3aa: CASSLDHSGNTIYF

abundance: -
v_gene: TRBV19
j_gene: TRBJ2-7
d_gene: TRBD2
CDR3nt: TGTGCCACCCAAGCGGGAGGGGTTAGCGAGCAGTACTTC
CDR3aa: CATQAGGVSEQYF

abundance: once
v_gene: TRBV7-6
j_gene: TRBJ2-7
d_gene: -
CDR3nt: TGTGCCAGCAGCTTAGGTGGGGGGAACTACGAGCAGTACTTC
CDR3aa: CASSLGGGNYEQYF

abundance: -
v_gene: TRBV2
j_gene: TRBJ2-2
d_gene: TRBD2
CDR3nt: TGTGCCAGCAGATGGACTAGCGGGGTCACCGGGGAGCTGTTTTTT
CDR3aa: CASRWTSGVTGELFF

abundance: -
v_gene: TRBV6-1
j_gene: TRBJ1-1
d_gene: -
CDR3nt: TGTGCCAGCAGTGCCAGTGGTGGGGATGCTTTCTTT
CDR3aa: CASSASGGDAFF

abundance: -
v_gene: TRBV7-6
j_gene: TRBJ2-5
d_gene: -
CDR3nt: TGTGCCAGCAGCTTATCGGTAGGGGGAGAGACCCAGTACTTC
CDR3aa: CASSLSVGGETQYF

abundance: -
v_gene: TRBV11-2
j_gene: TRBJ2-1
d_gene: -
CDR3nt: TGTGCCAGCAGCTCATTTGGGCAGGGGAATGAGCAGTTCTTC
CDR3aa: CASSSFGQGNEQFF

abundance: -
v_gene: TRBV5-6
j_gene: TRBJ2-2
d_gene: -
CDR3nt: TGTGCCAGCAGCTTGTCGGGGAGGACCGGGGAGCTGTTTTTT
CDR3aa: CASSLSGRTGELFF

abundance: -
v_gene: TRBV9
j_gene: TRBJ2-3
d_gene: TRBD1
CDR3nt: TGTGCCAGCAGCCCCGAGGGGGCCAACCCAAGAGATACGCAGTATTTT
CDR3aa: CASSPEGANPRDTQYF

abundance: few
v_gene: TRBV27
j_gene: TRBJ2-6
d_gene: TRBD1
CDR3nt: TGTGCCAGCAGCTGGACAGGGACCGGGGCCAACGTCCTGACTTTC
CDR3aa: CASSWTGTGANVLTF

abundance: -
v_gene: TRBV6-6
j_gene: TRBJ1-2
d_gene: -
CDR3nt: TGTGCCAGCAGTGGACAGACCTATGGCTACACCTTC
CDR3aa: CASSGQTYGYTF

abundance: -
v_gene: TRBV7-9
j_gene: TRBJ2-1
d_gene: -
CDR3nt: TGTGCCAGCAGCCCCGTTTATGAGCAGTTCTTC
CDR3aa: CASSPVYEQFF

abundance: few
v_gene: TRBV5-4
j_gene: TRBJ2-2
d_gene: TRBD2
CDR3nt: TGTGCCAGCAGAATCGGGGGGGCCGGGGAGCTGTTTTTT
CDR3aa: CASRIGGAGELFF

abundance: -
v_gene: TRBV5-4
j_gene: TRBJ1-4
d_gene: -
CDR3nt: TGCGCCAGCAGCCAAGGCGACGCGTACGGGGGGATAGTGGAAAAACTGTTTTTT
CDR3aa: CASSQGDAYGGIVEKLFF

abundance: -
v_gene: TRBV6-1
j_gene: TRBJ1-2
d_gene: -
CDR3nt: TGTGCCAGCAGTCACCCGGACAGTAACTATGGCTACACCTTC
CDR3aa: CASSHPDSNYGYTF

abundance: once
v_gene: TRBV5-5
j_gene: TRBJ1-4
d_gene: TRBD1
CDR3nt: TGTGCCAGCAGCCTCCAGGGGGCGTGGGAAAAACTGTTTTTT
CDR3aa: CASSLQGAWEKLFF

abundance: -
v_gene: TRBV29-1
j_gene: TRBJ2-7
d_gene: TRBD1
CDR3nt: TGCAGCGTTGGCGACAGGGGATACGAGCAGTACTTC
CDR3aa: CSVGDRGYEQYF

abundance: -
v_gene: TRBV7-9
j_gene: TRBJ1-2
d_gene: TRBD1
CDR3nt: TGTGCCAGCAGCTTGACAGGGTATGGCTACACCTTC
CDR3aa: CASSLTGYGYTF